This TCR beta chain stems from a study of patients and donors after allogeneic stem cell transplantation. This CDR3 has 13 residues. V was clipped by 3 bases and J by 5 bases, with 8 bases between them. TCRdb re-analysed the RT-PCR reads in MiXCR, keeping a single row per CDR3 protein. The sample holds approximately 200,000 distinct CDR3 sequences, roughly 40% seen once. This clonotype has only a few counts. The TCR originated in a human donor who was either an allogeneic HSCT recipient or a stem cell or donor lymphocyte infusion donor (not recorded which). It is not recorded whose cells these are; they may come from a transplant donor. The chain couples TRBV12-3 or TRBV12-4 to TRBJ1-5; unclear D gene. The sample comprised blood, either unsorted or a sorted T cell fraction (not recorded which). This CDR3 reads CASSFPGDQPQHF. The CDR3 region has the DNA TGTGCCAGCAGTTTCCCGGGAGATCAGCCCCAGCATTTT.